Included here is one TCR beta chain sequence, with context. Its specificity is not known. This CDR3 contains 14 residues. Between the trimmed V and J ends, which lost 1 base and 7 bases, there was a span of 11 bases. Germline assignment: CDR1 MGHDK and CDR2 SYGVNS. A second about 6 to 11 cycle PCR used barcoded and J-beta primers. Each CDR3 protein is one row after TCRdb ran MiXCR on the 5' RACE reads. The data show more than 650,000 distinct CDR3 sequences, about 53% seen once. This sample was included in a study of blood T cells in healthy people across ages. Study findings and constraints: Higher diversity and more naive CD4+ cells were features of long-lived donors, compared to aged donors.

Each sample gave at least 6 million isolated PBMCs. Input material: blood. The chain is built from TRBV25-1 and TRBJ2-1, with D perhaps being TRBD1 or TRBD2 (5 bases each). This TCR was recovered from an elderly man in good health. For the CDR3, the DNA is TGTGCCAGCAGTGAATGGGGGACGAGGAATGAGCAGTTCTTC. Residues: CASSEWGTRNEQFF.